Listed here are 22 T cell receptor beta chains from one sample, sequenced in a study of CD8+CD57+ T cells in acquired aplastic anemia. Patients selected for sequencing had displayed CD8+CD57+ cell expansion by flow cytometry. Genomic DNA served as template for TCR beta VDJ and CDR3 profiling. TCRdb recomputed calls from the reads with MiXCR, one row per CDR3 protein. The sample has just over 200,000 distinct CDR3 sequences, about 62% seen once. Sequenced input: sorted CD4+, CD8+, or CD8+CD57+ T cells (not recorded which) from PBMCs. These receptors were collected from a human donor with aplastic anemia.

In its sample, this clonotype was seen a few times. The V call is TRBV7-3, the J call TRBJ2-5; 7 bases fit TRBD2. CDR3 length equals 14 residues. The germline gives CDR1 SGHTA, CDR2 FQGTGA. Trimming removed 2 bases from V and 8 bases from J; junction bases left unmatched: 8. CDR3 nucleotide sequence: TGTGCCAGCAGCTTAGGGGGGGACCAACGCACCCAGTACTTC. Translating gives CASSLGGDQRTQYF.

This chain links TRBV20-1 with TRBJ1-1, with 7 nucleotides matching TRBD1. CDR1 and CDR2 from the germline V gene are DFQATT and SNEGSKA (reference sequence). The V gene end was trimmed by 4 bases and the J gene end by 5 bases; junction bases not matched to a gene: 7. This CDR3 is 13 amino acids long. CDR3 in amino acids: CSAITGVWTEAFF. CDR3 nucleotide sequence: TGCAGTGCTATCACAGGGGTATGGACTGAAGCTTTCTTT.

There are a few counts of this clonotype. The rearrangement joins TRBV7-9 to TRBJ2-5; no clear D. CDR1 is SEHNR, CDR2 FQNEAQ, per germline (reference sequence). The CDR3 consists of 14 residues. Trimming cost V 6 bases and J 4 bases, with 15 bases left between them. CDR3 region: CASSPNGRTETQYF. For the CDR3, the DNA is TGTGCCAGCAGTCCGAATGGTCGGACAGAGACCCAGTACTTC.

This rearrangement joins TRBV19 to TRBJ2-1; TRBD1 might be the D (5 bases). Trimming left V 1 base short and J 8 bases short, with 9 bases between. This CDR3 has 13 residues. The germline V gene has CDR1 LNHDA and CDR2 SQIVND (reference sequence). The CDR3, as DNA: TGTGCCAGTAGTATAGGGCAGGGCGATGAGCAGTTCTTC. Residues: CASSIGQGDEQFF.

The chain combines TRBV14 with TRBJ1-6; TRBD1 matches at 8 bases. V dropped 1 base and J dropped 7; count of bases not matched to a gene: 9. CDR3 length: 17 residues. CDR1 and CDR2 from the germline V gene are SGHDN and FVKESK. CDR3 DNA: TGTGCCAGCAGCCAAGTTCGACAGGGGCGTCTAAATTCACCCCTCCACTTT. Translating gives CASSQVRQGRLNSPLHF.

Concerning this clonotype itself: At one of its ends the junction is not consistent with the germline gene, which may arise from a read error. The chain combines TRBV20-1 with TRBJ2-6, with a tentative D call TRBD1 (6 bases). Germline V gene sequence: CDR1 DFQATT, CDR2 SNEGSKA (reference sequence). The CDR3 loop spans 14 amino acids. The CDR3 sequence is CSAGQISEANVLTF. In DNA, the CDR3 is TGCAGTGCTGGACAGATTTCTGAGGCCAACGTCCTGACTTTC.

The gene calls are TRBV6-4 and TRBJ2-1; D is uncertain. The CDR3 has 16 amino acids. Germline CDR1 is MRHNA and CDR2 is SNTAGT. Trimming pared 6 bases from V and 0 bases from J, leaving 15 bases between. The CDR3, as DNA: TGTGCCAGCAGCGACGCGTTCGGTATCTCCTACAATGAGCAGTTCTTC. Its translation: CASSDAFGISYNEQFF.

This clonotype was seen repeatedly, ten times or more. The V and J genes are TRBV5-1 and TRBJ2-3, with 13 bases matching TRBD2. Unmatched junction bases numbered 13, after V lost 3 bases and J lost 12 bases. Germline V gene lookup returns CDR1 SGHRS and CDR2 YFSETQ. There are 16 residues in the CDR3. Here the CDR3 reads CASSWGTSGGDDAQYF. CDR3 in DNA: TGCGCCAGCAGCTGGGGAACTAGCGGGGGGGACGATGCCCAGTATTTT. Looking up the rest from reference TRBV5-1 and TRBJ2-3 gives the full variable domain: KAGVTQTPRYLIKTRGQQVTLSCSPISGHRSVSWYQQTPGQGLQFLFEYFSETQRNKGNFPGRFSGRQFSNSRSEMNVSTLELGDSALYLCASSWGTSGGDDAQYFGPGTRLTVL.

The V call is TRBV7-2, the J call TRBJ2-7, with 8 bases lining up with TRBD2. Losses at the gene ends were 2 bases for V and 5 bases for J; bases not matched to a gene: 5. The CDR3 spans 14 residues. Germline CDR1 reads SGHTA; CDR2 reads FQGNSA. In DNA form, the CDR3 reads TGTGCCAGCAGCTTAATTGGGACTAGAAACGAGCAGTACTTC. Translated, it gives CASSLIGTRNEQYF. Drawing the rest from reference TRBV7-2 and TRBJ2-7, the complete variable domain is GAGVSQSPSNKVTEKGKDVELRCDPISGHTALYWYRQSLGQGLEFLIYFQGNSAPDKSGLPSDRFSAERTGGSVSTLTIQRTQQEDSAVYLCASSLIGTRNEQYFGPGTRLTVT.

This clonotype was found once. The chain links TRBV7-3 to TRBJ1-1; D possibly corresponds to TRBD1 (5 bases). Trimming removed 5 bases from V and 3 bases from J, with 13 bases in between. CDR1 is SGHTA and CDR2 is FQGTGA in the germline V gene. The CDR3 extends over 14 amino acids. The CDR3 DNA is TGTGCCAGCAGCGCTACCGGGGGGGACACTGAAGCTTTCTTT. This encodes CASSATGGDTEAFF.

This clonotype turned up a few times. CDR3 DNA: TGTGCCAGCAGTGCGACAGGGCTCCACATTCAGTACTTC. Translating it yields CASSATGLHIQYF. V and J are TRBV25-1 and TRBJ2-4; 7 bases align to TRBD1. Unmatched junction bases numbered 5, after V lost 4 bases and J lost 8 bases. Per germline, CDR1 MGHDK and CDR2 SYGVNS. The CDR3 totals 13 residues.

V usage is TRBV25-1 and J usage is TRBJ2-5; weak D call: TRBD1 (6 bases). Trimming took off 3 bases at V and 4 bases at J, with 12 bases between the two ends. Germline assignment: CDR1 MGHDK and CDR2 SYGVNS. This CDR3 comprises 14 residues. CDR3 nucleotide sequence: TGTGCCAGCAGTGAGAACAGGGACGGAGAGACCCAGTACTTC. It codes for CASSENRDGETQYF.

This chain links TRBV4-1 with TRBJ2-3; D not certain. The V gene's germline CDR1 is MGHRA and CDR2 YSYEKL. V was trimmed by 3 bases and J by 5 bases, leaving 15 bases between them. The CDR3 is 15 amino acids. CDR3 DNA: TGCGCCAGCAGCCACCACCAACCTGGGCGAGATACGCAGTATTTT. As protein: CASSHHQPGRDTQYF.

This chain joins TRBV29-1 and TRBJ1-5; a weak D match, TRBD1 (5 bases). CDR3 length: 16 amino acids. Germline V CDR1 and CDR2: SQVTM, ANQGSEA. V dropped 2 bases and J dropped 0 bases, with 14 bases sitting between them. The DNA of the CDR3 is TGCAGCGTTGAAAAACTCCCAGGGAATAGCAATCAGCCCCAGCATTTT. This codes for CSVEKLPGNSNQPQHF.

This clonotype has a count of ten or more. CDR3 nucleotides: TGCGCCAGCAGCTTGGAGGCCTCAGATACGCAGTATTTT. It encodes CASSLEASDTQYF. V is TRBV5-1 and J is TRBJ2-3, with D unclear. The ends were cut back, 0 bases at V and 4 bases at J, with 6 bases in the middle. The CDR3 consists of 13 residues. Germline loops: CDR1 SGHRS, CDR2 YFSETQ. Full variable domain (remainder filled in from reference TRBV5-1 and TRBJ2-3): KAGVTQTPRYLIKTRGQQVTLSCSPISGHRSVSWYQQTPGQGLQFLFEYFSETQRNKGNFPGRFSGRQFSNSRSEMNVSTLELGDSALYLCASSLEASDTQYFGPGTRLTVL.

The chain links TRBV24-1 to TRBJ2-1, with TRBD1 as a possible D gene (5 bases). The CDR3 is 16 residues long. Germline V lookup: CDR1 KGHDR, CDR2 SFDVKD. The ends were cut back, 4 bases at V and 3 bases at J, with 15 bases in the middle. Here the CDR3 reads CATSDLQGGSYNEQFF. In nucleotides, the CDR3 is TGTGCCACCAGTGACCTTCAGGGCGGCAGCTACAATGAGCAGTTCTTC.

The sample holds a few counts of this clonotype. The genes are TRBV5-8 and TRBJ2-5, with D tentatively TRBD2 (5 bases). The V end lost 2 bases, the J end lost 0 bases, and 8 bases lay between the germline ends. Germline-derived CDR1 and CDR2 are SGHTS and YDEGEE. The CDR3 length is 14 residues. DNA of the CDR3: TGTGCCAGCAGCTTAAGGGAGTACCAAGAGACCCAGTACTTC. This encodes CASSLREYQETQYF.

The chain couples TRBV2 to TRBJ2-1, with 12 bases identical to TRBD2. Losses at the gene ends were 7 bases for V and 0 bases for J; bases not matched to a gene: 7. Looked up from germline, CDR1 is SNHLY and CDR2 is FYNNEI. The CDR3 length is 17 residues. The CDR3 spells CASTLAGGPSSYNEQFF. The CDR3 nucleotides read TGTGCCAGCACGCTAGCGGGGGGGCCGAGCTCCTACAATGAGCAGTTCTTC.

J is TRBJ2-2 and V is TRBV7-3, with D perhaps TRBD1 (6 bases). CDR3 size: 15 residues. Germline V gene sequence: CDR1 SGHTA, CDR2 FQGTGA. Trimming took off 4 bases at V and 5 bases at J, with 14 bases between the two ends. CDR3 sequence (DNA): TGTGCCAGCAGCTCCCAGGGGCAGGGAACCGGGGAGCTGTTTTTT. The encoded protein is CASSSQGQGTGELFF.

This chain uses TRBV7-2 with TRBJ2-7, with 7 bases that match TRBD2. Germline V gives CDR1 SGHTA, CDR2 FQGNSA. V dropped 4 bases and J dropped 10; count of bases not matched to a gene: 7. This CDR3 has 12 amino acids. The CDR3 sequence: CASSSIGLVQYF. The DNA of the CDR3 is TGTGCCAGCAGCTCCATCGGACTAGTTCAGTACTTC.

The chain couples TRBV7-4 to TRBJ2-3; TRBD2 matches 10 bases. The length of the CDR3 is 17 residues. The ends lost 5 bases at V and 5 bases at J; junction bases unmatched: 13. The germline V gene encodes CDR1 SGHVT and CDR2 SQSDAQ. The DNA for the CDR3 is TGTGCCAGCAGCCAAGCAACTAGCGGGATAGGTCGAGATACGCAGTATTTT. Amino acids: CASSQATSGIGRDTQYF. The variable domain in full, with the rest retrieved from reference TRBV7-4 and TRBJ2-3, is GAGVSQSPRYKVAKRGRDVALRCDSISGHVTLYWYRQTLGQGSEVLTYSQSDAQRDKSGRPSGRFSAERPERSVSTLKIQRTEQGDSAVYLCASSQATSGIGRDTQYFGPGTRLTVL.

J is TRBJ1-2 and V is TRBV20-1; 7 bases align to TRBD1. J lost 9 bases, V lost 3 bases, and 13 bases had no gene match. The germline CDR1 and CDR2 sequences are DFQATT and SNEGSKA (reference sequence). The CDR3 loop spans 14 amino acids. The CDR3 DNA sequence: TGCAGTGCTAGGGCAGGGGGGATTTTGTATAGCTACACCTTC. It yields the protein CSARAGGILYSYTF.